Listed below are T cell receptor beta chains from one sample, sequenced in a study of T cell repertoires in cytomegalovirus infection. Which antigens these TCRs recognize remains unknown. Each CDR3 protein gets one entry after TCRdb re-called the reads with MiXCR. This sample yields over 100,000 distinct CDR3 sequences, of which around 28% are seen a single time; about 81% belongs to the top ten. The input for sequencing was CD8+ T cells from cultured PBMCs, taken from culture after CMV antigen stimulation. These receptors all come from a human donor in good health (CMV status not recorded). Some clones in this sample may be carry-over from other donors' samples. Each CDR3 is given with its conserved first and last residue. The order of the fields is V gene, J gene, D gene, clone size, CDR3 protein, CDR3 DNA. A D gene is named only where the DNA matches it firmly. Clone sizes are given selectively: once, few, many, or a class where the clone is expanded.

v_call: TRBV6-1
j_call: TRBJ2-2
d_call: NA
clone_size: NA
cdr3_aa: CASSYGDTGELFF
cdr3_nt: TGTGCCAGCAGTTACGGGGACACCGGGGAGCTGTTTTTT

v_call: TRBV28
j_call: TRBJ2-3
d_call: NA
clone_size: NA
cdr3_aa: CASSLVGSSTDTQYF
cdr3_nt: TGTGCCAGCAGTTTAGTGGGGAGTAGCACAGATACGCAGTATTTT

v_call: TRBV27
j_call: TRBJ2-2
d_call: TRBD1
clone_size: NA
cdr3_aa: CASSQEGTGLLLHTGELFF
cdr3_nt: TGTGCCAGCAGCCAGGAGGGGACAGGACTTCTGTTGCACACCGGGGAGCTGTTTTTT

v_call: TRBV2
j_call: TRBJ1-1
d_call: NA
clone_size: NA
cdr3_aa: CASSERGGVEAFF
cdr3_nt: TGTGCCAGCAGTGAACGCGGGGGGGTTGAGGCTTTCTTT

v_call: TRBV28
j_call: TRBJ1-4
d_call: NA
clone_size: few
cdr3_aa: CASRGDLWEKLFF
cdr3_nt: TGTGCCAGCAGGGGGGACCTATGGGAAAAACTGTTTTTT

v_call: TRBV7-9
j_call: TRBJ2-2
d_call: TRBD1
clone_size: few
cdr3_aa: CASSARTGDGELFF
cdr3_nt: TGTGCCAGCAGCGCGCGGACAGGGGACGGGGAGCTGTTTTTT

v_call: TRBV28
j_call: TRBJ2-5
d_call: NA
clone_size: NA
cdr3_aa: CASRVRETQYF
cdr3_nt: TGTGCCAGCAGAGTGCGTGAGACCCAGTACTTC

v_call: TRBV2
j_call: TRBJ2-7
d_call: TRBD1
clone_size: NA
cdr3_aa: CASSGTGQRGEQYF
cdr3_nt: TGTGCCAGCAGTGGGACAGGGCAAAGAGGCGAGCAGTACTTC

v_call: TRBV10-3
j_call: TRBJ1-1
d_call: NA
clone_size: few
cdr3_aa: CAISEGGMNTEAFF
cdr3_nt: TGTGCCATCAGTGAGGGGGGGATGAACACTGAAGCTTTCTTT

v_call: TRBV7-9
j_call: TRBJ2-1
d_call: NA
clone_size: few
cdr3_aa: CASSLGVPPYNEQFF
cdr3_nt: TGTGCCAGCAGCTTAGGGGTTCCACCCTACAATGAGCAGTTCTTC

v_call: TRBV4-2
j_call: TRBJ2-3
d_call: TRBD2
clone_size: NA
cdr3_aa: CASSQEVGGLEADTQYF
cdr3_nt: TGTGCCAGCAGCCAAGAGGTGGGAGGACTAGAGGCAGATACGCAGTATTTT

v_call: TRBV11-2
j_call: TRBJ1-1
d_call: NA
clone_size: few
cdr3_aa: CASSSGPRAPVPEAFF
cdr3_nt: TGTGCCAGCAGTTCCGGGCCCAGGGCACCTGTCCCTGAAGCTTTCTTT

v_call: TRBV7-2
j_call: TRBJ1-1
d_call: NA
clone_size: many
cdr3_aa: CASSFWWTVEAFF
cdr3_nt: TGTGCCAGCAGCTTTTGGTGGACAGTAGAAGCTTTCTTT

v_call: TRBV28
j_call: TRBJ2-7
d_call: NA
clone_size: many
cdr3_aa: CASSFPGVNEQYF
cdr3_nt: TGTGCCAGCAGTTTTCCTGGGGTCAACGAGCAGTACTTC

v_call: TRBV5-4
j_call: TRBJ2-1
d_call: TRBD2
clone_size: few
cdr3_aa: CASSFAGGGLNEQFF
cdr3_nt: TGTGCCAGCAGCTTCGCGGGGGGCGGTTTGAATGAGCAGTTCTTC

v_call: TRBV6-5
j_call: TRBJ2-7
d_call: TRBD1
clone_size: NA
cdr3_aa: CASRLTGGYEQYF
cdr3_nt: TGTGCCAGCCGTTTGACAGGGGGCTACGAGCAGTACTTC

v_call: TRBV4-2
j_call: TRBJ2-1
d_call: NA
clone_size: many
cdr3_aa: CASSPSLYSGTPGNEQFF
cdr3_nt: TGTGCCAGCAGCCCCAGCTTGTATAGCGGAACCCCTGGCAATGAGCAGTTCTTC

v_call: TRBV20-1
j_call: TRBJ1-5
d_call: NA
clone_size: NA
cdr3_aa: CSALGPDNQPQHF
cdr3_nt: TGCAGTGCGCTAGGACCGGATAATCAGCCCCAGCATTTT

v_call: TRBV7-9
j_call: TRBJ1-2
d_call: TRBD1
clone_size: few
cdr3_aa: CASSLQGVVHYGYTF
cdr3_nt: TGTGCCAGCAGCTTACAGGGGGTCGTTCACTATGGCTACACCTTC

v_call: TRBV4-1
j_call: TRBJ1-5
d_call: NA
clone_size: NA
cdr3_aa: CASSQYHGVYQPQHF
cdr3_nt: TGCGCCAGCAGCCAATATCACGGGGTCTATCAGCCCCAGCATTTT

v_call: TRBV9
j_call: TRBJ1-2
d_call: NA
clone_size: NA
cdr3_aa: CATGRTDGYTF
cdr3_nt: TGTGCAACCGGGAGGACGGATGGCTACACCTTC

v_call: TRBV7-8
j_call: TRBJ2-5
d_call: TRBD2
clone_size: NA
cdr3_aa: CASSPRTSGAAYQETQYF
cdr3_nt: TGTGCCAGCAGCCCGAGGACTAGCGGGGCTGCGTACCAAGAGACCCAGTACTTC

v_call: TRBV5-4
j_call: TRBJ2-7
d_call: NA
clone_size: few
cdr3_aa: CASSYEGQGFHEQYF
cdr3_nt: TGTGCCAGCAGCTACGAGGGCCAGGGGTTCCACGAGCAGTACTTC

v_call: TRBV7-8
j_call: TRBJ1-4
d_call: NA
clone_size: NA
cdr3_aa: CASSTGDTTFEKLFF
cdr3_nt: TGTGCCAGCAGCACTGGGGACACCACCTTTGAAAAACTGTTTTTT

v_call: TRBV12-3/TRBV12-4
j_call: TRBJ2-5
d_call: NA
clone_size: few
cdr3_aa: CASSFTGQETQYF
cdr3_nt: TGTGCCAGCAGTTTTACAGGCCAAGAGACCCAGTACTTC

v_call: TRBV20-1
j_call: TRBJ2-3
d_call: NA
clone_size: many
cdr3_aa: CSVERETGPSWDTQYF
cdr3_nt: TGCAGTGTTGAGCGCGAGACAGGCCCATCATGGGATACGCAGTATTTT

v_call: TRBV7-9
j_call: TRBJ2-3
d_call: TRBD2
clone_size: NA
cdr3_aa: CASSSASGVPDTQYF
cdr3_nt: TGTGCCAGCAGCTCCGCTAGCGGGGTGCCAGATACGCAGTATTTT

v_call: TRBV7-2
j_call: TRBJ1-1
d_call: NA
clone_size: many
cdr3_aa: CASSLFWAGAAFF
cdr3_nt: TGTGCCAGCAGCTTATTCTGGGCAGGGGCAGCTTTCTTT

v_call: TRBV27
j_call: TRBJ2-1
d_call: TRBD2
clone_size: NA
cdr3_aa: CASSPPSGGYNEQFF
cdr3_nt: TGTGCCAGCAGTCCTCCTAGCGGGGGCTACAATGAGCAGTTCTTC

v_call: TRBV7-8
j_call: TRBJ1-1
d_call: TRBD1
clone_size: many
cdr3_aa: CASSFQGAGTEAFF
cdr3_nt: TGTGCCAGCAGCTTCCAGGGGGCTGGGACTGAAGCTTTCTTT

v_call: TRBV9
j_call: TRBJ1-1
d_call: NA
clone_size: few
cdr3_aa: CASSAFGSMNTEAFF
cdr3_nt: TGTGCCAGCAGCGCCTTTGGCAGCATGAACACTGAAGCTTTCTTT

v_call: TRBV27
j_call: TRBJ1-4
d_call: TRBD1
clone_size: many
cdr3_aa: CASKDRAREKLFF
cdr3_nt: TGTGCCAGCAAGGACAGGGCGCGGGAAAAACTGTTTTTT

v_call: TRBV2
j_call: TRBJ1-2
d_call: NA
clone_size: many
cdr3_aa: CASSEEAGVQGYTF
cdr3_nt: TGTGCCAGCAGTGAAGAGGCAGGGGTTCAAGGCTACACCTTC

v_call: TRBV27
j_call: TRBJ2-3
d_call: TRBD1
clone_size: NA
cdr3_aa: CASSSWDRGTQYF
cdr3_nt: TGTGCCAGCAGTTCCTGGGACAGGGGTACGCAGTATTTT

v_call: TRBV7-3
j_call: TRBJ2-2
d_call: NA
clone_size: many
cdr3_aa: CASSLPGNTGELFF
cdr3_nt: TGTGCCAGCAGCTTACCGGGGAACACCGGGGAGCTGTTTTTT

v_call: TRBV7-8
j_call: TRBJ2-1
d_call: TRBD2
clone_size: few
cdr3_aa: CATLGLAGGLNEQFF
cdr3_nt: TGTGCCACTCTGGGACTAGCGGGGGGTCTTAATGAGCAGTTCTTC

v_call: TRBV5-1
j_call: TRBJ2-2
d_call: NA
clone_size: NA
cdr3_aa: CASSSGGVPNTGVLFF
cdr3_nt: TGCGCCAGCAGCTCCGGAGGTGTTCCGAACACCGGGGTGCTGTTTTTT

v_call: TRBV9
j_call: TRBJ1-1
d_call: NA
clone_size: few
cdr3_aa: CASSAEGNTEAFF
cdr3_nt: TGTGCCAGCAGCGCGGAGGGGAACACTGAAGCTTTCTTT

v_call: TRBV12-3/TRBV12-4
j_call: TRBJ2-5
d_call: NA
clone_size: many
cdr3_aa: CASSLDSGETQYF
cdr3_nt: TGTGCCAGCAGCCTCGACAGTGGCGAGACCCAGTACTTC

v_call: TRBV27
j_call: TRBJ1-1
d_call: NA
clone_size: NA
cdr3_aa: CASSTTETTEAFF
cdr3_nt: TGTGCCAGCAGTACGACCGAAACCACTGAAGCTTTCTTT

v_call: TRBV28
j_call: TRBJ2-7
d_call: NA
clone_size: many
cdr3_aa: CASSFHRASSISYEQYF
cdr3_nt: TGTGCCAGCAGTTTCCACCGGGCCAGTTCGATCTCCTACGAGCAGTACTTC

v_call: TRBV20-1
j_call: TRBJ2-2
d_call: TRBD1
clone_size: NA
cdr3_aa: CSAKDRDTGELFF
cdr3_nt: TGCAGTGCCAAGGACAGGGATACCGGGGAGCTGTTTTTT

v_call: TRBV12-3/TRBV12-4
j_call: TRBJ2-7
d_call: NA
clone_size: NA
cdr3_aa: CASSLSRGTYEQYF
cdr3_nt: TGTGCCAGCAGTTTATCGCGGGGAACCTACGAGCAGTACTTC

v_call: TRBV9
j_call: TRBJ2-5
d_call: NA
clone_size: few
cdr3_aa: CASSVVGHLQETQYF
cdr3_nt: TGTGCCAGCAGCGTAGTCGGGCACCTCCAAGAGACCCAGTACTTC

v_call: TRBV3-1
j_call: TRBJ1-5
d_call: NA
clone_size: NA
cdr3_aa: CASSQRQYSNQPQHF
cdr3_nt: TGTGCCAGCAGCCAAAGGCAATATAGCAATCAGCCCCAGCATTTT

v_call: TRBV7-9
j_call: TRBJ2-7
d_call: TRBD2
clone_size: NA
cdr3_aa: CASGEGSYEQYF
cdr3_nt: TGTGCCAGCGGGGAGGGCTCCTACGAGCAGTACTTC

v_call: TRBV9
j_call: TRBJ2-7
d_call: TRBD2
clone_size: NA
cdr3_aa: CASSTGGNSYEQYF
cdr3_nt: TGTGCCAGCAGCACGGGGGGGAACTCCTACGAGCAGTACTTC

v_call: TRBV19
j_call: TRBJ1-5
d_call: NA
clone_size: NA
cdr3_aa: CASSAGTSNQPQHF
cdr3_nt: TGTGCCAGTAGTGCAGGGACTAGCAATCAGCCCCAGCATTTT

v_call: TRBV7-6
j_call: TRBJ1-1
d_call: NA
clone_size: many
cdr3_aa: CASSFPSQGSLGTEAFF
cdr3_nt: TGTGCCAGCAGCTTTCCAAGCCAGGGGTCCCTGGGGACTGAAGCTTTCTTT

v_call: TRBV6-2/TRBV6-3
j_call: TRBJ2-1
d_call: TRBD2
clone_size: few
cdr3_aa: CASSYVSGAGEQFF
cdr3_nt: TGTGCCAGCAGTTACGTTAGCGGGGCAGGTGAGCAGTTCTTC

v_call: TRBV5-4
j_call: TRBJ2-1
d_call: NA
clone_size: NA
cdr3_aa: CASSPEVRGPYNEQFF
cdr3_nt: TGTGCCAGCAGCCCCGAGGTAAGGGGCCCCTACAATGAGCAGTTCTTC